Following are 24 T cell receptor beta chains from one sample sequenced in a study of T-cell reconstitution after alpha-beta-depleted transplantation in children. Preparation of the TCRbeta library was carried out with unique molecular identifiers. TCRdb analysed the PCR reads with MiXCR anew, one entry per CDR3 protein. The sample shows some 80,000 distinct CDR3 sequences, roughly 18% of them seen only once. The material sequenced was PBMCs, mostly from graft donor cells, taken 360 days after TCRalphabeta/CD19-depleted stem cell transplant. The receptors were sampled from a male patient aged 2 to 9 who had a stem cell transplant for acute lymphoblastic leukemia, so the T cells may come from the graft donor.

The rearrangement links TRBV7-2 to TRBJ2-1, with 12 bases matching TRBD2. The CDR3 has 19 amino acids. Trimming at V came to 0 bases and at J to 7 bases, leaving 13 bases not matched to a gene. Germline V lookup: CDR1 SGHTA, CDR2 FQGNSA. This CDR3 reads CASSLARGVTSGRINEQFF. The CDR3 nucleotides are TGTGCCAGCAGCTTAGCCCGCGGGGTTACTAGCGGGAGGATTAATGAGCAGTTCTTC.

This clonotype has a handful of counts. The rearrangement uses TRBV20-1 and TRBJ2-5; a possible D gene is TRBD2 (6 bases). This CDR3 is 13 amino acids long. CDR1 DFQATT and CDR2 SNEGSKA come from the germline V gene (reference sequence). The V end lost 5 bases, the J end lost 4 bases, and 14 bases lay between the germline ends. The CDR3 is CSAPRQGGETQYF. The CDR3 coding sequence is TGCAGTGCTCCGAGGCAGGGAGGAGAGACCCAGTACTTC.

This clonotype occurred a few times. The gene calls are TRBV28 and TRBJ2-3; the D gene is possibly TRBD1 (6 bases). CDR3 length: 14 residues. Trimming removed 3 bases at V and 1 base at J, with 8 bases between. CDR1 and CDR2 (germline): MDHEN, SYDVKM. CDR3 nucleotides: TGTGCCAGCAGTTTGGGGGCGGGCACAGATACGCAGTATTTT. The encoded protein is CASSLGAGTDTQYF.

In DNA form, the CDR3 reads TGTGCCAGTAGTCGGACTAGAAAGGACTACGAGCAGTACTTC. The encoded protein is CASSRTRKDYEQYF. The V gene is TRBV19, the J gene TRBJ2-7, with 7 bases identical to TRBD2. The CDR3 runs to 14 residues. Losses at the gene ends were 5 bases for V and 3 bases for J; bases not matched to a gene: 7. CDR1 is LNHDA and CDR2 is SQIVND in the germline V gene (reference sequence).

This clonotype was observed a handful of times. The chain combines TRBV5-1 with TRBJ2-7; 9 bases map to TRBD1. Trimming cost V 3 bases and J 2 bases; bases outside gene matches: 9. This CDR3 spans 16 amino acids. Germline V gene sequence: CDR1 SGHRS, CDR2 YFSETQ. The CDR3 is CASSSPTGTGTYEQYF. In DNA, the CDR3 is TGCGCCAGCAGCTCCCCTACTGGGACAGGGACCTACGAGCAGTACTTC.

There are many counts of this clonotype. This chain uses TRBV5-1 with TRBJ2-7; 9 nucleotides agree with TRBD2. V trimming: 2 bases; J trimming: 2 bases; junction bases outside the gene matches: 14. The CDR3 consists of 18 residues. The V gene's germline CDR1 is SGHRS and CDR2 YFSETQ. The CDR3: CASSFRATSGSSPYEQYF. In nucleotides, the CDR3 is TGCGCCAGCAGCTTTAGGGCTACTAGCGGGTCGAGCCCCTACGAGCAGTACTTC.

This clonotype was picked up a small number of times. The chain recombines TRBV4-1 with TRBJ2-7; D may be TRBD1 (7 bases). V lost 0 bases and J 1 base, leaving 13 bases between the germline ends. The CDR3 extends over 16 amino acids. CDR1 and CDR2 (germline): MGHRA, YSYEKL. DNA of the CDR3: TGCGCCAGCAGCCAAGATGGGCGGGACAGTTCCTACGAGCAGTACTTC. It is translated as CASSQDGRDSSYEQYF.

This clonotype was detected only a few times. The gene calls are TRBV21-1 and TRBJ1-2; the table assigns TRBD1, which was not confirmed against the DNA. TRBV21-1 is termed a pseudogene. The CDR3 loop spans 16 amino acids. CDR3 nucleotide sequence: TGTGCCAGCGGCCGACAGGGGTGTTCCCCCCACTATGGCTACACCTTC. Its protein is CASGRQGCSPHYGYTF.

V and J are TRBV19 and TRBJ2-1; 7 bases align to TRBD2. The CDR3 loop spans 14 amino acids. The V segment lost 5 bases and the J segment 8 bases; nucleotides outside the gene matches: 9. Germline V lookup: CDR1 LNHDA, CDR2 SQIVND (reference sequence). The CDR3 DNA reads TGTGCCAGTAGTTCAGACGGGAGGATCGATGAGCAGTTCTTC. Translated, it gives CASSSDGRIDEQFF.

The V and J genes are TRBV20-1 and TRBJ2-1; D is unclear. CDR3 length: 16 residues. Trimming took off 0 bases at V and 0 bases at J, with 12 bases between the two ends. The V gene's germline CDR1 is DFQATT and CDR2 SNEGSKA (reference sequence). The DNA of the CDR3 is TGCAGTGCTAGAGATCCACCGGCAAGCTCCTACAATGAGCAGTTCTTC. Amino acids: CSARDPPASSYNEQFF.

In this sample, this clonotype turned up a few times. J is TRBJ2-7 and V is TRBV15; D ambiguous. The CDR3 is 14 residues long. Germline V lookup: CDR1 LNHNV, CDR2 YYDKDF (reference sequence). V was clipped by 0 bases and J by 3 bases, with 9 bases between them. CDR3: CATSRDKDNYEQYF. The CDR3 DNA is TGTGCCACCAGCAGAGATAAGGATAACTACGAGCAGTACTTC.

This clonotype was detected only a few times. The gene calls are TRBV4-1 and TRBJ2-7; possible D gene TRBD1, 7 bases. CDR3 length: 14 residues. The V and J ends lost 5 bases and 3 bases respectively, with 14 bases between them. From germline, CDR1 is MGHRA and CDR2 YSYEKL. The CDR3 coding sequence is TGCGCCAGCAGCAAGGGGGGACAGTACTACGAGCAGTACTTC. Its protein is CASSKGGQYYEQYF.

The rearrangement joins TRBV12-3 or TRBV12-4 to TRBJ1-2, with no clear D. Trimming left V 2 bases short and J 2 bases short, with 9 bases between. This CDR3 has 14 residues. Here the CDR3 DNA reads TGTGCCAGCAGTTTACCCCGGATGAACTATGGCTACACCTTC. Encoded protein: CASSLPRMNYGYTF.

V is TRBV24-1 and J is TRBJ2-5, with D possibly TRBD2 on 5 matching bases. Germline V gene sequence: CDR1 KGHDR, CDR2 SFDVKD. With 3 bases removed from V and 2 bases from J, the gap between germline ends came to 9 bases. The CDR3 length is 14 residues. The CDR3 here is CATSDAGNQETQYF. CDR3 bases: TGTGCCACCAGTGATGCCGGGAATCAAGAGACCCAGTACTTC.

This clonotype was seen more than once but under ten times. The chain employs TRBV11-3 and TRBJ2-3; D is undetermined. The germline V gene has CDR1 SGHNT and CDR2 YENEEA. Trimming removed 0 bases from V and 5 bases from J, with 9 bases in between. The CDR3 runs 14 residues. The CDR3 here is CASSLDFRRDTQYF. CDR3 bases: TGTGCCAGCAGCTTAGACTTCAGGAGAGATACGCAGTATTTT.

The CDR3 loop is CASSLVGIRTDTQYF. The CDR3 DNA is TGTGCCAGCAGCTTAGTAGGGATCCGCACAGATACGCAGTATTTT. The chain uses TRBV7-2 and TRBJ2-3, with D unresolved. CDR3 length: 15 residues. CDR1 is SGHTA, CDR2 FQGNSA, per germline. Trimming removed 1 base at V and 1 base at J, with 9 bases between.

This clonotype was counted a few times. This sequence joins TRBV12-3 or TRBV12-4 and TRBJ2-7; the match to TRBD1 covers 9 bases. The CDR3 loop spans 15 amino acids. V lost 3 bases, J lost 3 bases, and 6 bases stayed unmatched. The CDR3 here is CASSFKDRGIYEQYF. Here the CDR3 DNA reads TGTGCCAGCAGTTTTAAGGACAGGGGCATCTACGAGCAGTACTTC.

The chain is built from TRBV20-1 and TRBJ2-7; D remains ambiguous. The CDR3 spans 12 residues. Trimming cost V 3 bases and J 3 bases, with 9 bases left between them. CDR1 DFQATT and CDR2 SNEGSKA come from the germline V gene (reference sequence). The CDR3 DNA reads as TGCAGTGCTAGGCTGCTAAACTACGAGCAGTACTTC. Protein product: CSARLLNYEQYF.

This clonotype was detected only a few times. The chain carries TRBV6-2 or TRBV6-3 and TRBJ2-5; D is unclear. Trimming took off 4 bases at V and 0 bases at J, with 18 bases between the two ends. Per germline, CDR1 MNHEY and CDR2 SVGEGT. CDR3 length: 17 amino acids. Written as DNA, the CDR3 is TGTGCCAGCAGTTTCCGTTCCCACCAAGGTTACCAAGAGACCCAGTACTTC. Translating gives CASSFRSHQGYQETQYF.

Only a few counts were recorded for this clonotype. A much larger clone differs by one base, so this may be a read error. The DNA for the CDR3 is TGTGCCAGCAGTTTAGGGCAGCCTTATAGCAATCAGCCCCAGAATTTT. It yields the protein CASSLGQPYSNQPQNF. V usage is TRBV12-3 or TRBV12-4 and J usage is TRBJ1-5; D ambiguous. The CDR3 runs to 16 residues.

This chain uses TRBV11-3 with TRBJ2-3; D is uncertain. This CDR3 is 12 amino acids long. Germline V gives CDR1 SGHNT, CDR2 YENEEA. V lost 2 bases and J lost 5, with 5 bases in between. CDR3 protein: CASSLLIDTQYF. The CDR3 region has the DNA TGTGCCAGCAGCTTACTGATAGATACGCAGTATTTT.

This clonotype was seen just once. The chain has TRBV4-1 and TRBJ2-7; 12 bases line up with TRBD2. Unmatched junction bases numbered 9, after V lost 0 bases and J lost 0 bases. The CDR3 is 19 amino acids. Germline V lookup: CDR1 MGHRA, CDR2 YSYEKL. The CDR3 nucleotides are TGCGCCAGCAGCCAAGATCCGGGACTAGCGGGTCCTCGCTCCTACGAGCAGTACTTC. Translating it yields CASSQDPGLAGPRSYEQYF.

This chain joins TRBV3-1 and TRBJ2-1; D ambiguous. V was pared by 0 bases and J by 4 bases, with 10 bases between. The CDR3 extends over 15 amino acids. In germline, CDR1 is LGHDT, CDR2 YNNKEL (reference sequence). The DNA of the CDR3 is TGTGCCAGCAGCCAAGAAGTAGGGCAGTACAATGAGCAGTTCTTC. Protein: CASSQEVGQYNEQFF.

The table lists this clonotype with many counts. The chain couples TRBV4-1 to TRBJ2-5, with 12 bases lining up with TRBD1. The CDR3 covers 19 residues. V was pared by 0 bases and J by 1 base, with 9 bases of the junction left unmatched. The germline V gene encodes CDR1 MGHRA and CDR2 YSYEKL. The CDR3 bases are TGCGCCAGCAGCCAAGAATCCCGAGGGACAGGGGGCACCCAAGAGACCCAGTACTTC. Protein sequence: CASSQESRGTGGTQETQYF.